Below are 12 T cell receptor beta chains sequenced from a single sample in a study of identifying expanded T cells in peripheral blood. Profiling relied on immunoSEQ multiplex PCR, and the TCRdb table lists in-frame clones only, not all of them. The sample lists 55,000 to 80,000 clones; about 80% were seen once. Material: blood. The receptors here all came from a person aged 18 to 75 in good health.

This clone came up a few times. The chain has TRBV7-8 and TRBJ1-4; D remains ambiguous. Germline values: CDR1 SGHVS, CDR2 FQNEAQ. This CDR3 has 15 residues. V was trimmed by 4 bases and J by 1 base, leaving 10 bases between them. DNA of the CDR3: TGTGCCAGCAGCTCAGACGGCCGAACTAATGAAAAACTGTTTTTT. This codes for CASSSDGRTNEKLFF.

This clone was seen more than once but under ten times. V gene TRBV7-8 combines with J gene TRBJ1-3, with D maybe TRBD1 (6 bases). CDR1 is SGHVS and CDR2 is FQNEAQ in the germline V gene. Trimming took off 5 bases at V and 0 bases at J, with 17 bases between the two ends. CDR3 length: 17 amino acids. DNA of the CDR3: TGTGCCAGCAGCCCTAGGACAGCCTATAGCTCTGGAAACACCATATATTTT. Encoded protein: CASSPRTAYSSGNTIYF.

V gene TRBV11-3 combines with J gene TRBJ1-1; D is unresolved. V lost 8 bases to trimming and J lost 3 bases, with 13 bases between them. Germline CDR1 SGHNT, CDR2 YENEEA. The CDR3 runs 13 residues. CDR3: CASAFREDTEAFF. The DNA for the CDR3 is TGTGCCAGCGCCTTTAGGGAAGACACTGAAGCTTTCTTT.

The CDR3 protein is CASQGVFGGEQFF. The CDR3 nucleotides are TGTGCCAGCCAAGGGGTTTTTGGTGGTGAGCAGTTCTTC. V usage is TRBV30 and J usage is TRBJ2-1; TRBD1 is a possible D gene (5 bases). Germline V gene sequence: CDR1 GTSNPN, CDR2 SVGIG (reference sequence). The CDR3 spans 13 residues. Trimming removed 8 bases from V and 9 bases from J, with 20 bases in between.

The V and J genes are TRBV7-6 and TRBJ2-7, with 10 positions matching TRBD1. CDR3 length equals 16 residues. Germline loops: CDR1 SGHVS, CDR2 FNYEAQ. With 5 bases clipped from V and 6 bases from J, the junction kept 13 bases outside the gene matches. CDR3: CASSTPGQGPNREQYV. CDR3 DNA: TGTGCCAGCAGCACCCCGGGACAGGGGCCAAATCGCGAGCAGTACGTC.

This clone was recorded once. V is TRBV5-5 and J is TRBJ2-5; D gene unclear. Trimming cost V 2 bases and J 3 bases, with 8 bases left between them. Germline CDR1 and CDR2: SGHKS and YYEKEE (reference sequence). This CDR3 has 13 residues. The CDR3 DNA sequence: TGTGCCAGCAGCTTTTATAGCAAAGAGACCCAGTACTTC. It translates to CASSFYSKETQYF.

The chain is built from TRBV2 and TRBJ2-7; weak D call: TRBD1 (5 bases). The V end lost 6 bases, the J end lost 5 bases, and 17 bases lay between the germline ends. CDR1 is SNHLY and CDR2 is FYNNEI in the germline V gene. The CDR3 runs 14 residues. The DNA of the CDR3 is TGTGCCAGCAGCTTAGGTGGCAGGGTGCACGAGCAGTACGTC. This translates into CASSLGGRVHEQYV.

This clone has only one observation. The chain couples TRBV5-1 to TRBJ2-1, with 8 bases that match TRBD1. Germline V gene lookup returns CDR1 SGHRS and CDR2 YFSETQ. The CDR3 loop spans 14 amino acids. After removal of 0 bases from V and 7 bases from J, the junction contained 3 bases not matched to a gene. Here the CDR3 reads CASSLGTGKNEQFF. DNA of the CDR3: TGCGCCAGCAGCTTGGGGACAGGGAAGAATGAGCAGTTCTTC.

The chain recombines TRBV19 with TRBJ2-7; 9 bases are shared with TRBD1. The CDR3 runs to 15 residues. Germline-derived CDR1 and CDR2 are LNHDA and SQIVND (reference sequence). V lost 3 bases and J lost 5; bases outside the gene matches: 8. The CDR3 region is CASSIIVGQGHEQYF. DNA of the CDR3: TGTGCCAGTAGTATCATCGTAGGACAGGGGCACGAGCAGTACTTC.

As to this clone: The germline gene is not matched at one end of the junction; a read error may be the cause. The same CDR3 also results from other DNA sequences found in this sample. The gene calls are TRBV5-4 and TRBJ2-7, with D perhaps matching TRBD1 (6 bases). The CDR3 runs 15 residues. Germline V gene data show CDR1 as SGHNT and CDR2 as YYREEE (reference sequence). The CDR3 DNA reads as TGCGCCAGCAGCCAACAAAGGACAGCGTCCTACGAGCAGTACTTC. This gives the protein CASSQQRTASYEQYF.

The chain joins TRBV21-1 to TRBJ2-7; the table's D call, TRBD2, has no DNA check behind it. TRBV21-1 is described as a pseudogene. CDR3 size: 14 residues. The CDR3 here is CASSKCGSSGEQYV. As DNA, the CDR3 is TGTGCCAGCAGCAAATGTGGCTCCTCGGGTGAGCAGTACGTC.

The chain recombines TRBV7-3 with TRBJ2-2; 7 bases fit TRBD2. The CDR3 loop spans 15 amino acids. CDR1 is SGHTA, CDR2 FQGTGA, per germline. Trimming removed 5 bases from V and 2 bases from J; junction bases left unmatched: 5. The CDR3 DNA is TGTGCCAGCAGCGGCCGGGGGGAAAACACCGGGGAGCTGTTTTTT. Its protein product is CASSGRGENTGELFF.